Each of the 11 T cell receptor beta chains below was sequenced from the same sample in a study of CD4 and CD8 cells across lung adenocarcinoma regions. MiXCR, run by TCRdb on the PCR reads, gives a single entry per CDR3 protein. This table holds 7,500 to 10,000 distinct CDR3 sequences, 51% found once. Material: CD4+ T cells from the margin of a lung tumor. These receptors all come from a male donor with lung adenocarcinoma. The CD4 and CD8 labels of this study may be unreliable.

This chain connects TRBV27 to TRBJ1-5; 9 nucleotides line up with TRBD1. Germline-derived CDR1 and CDR2 are MNHEY and SMNVEV (reference sequence). V lost 4 bases and J lost 5; bases outside the gene matches: 9. The CDR3 runs to 16 residues. In DNA form, the CDR3 reads TGTGCCAGCAGTTCCCGACAGGGGGATCCCTATCAGCCCCAGCATTTT. The encoded protein is CASSSRQGDPYQPQHF.

The chain is built from TRBV20-1 and TRBJ2-4; D not resolved. Germline CDR1 DFQATT, CDR2 SNEGSKA (reference sequence). V was pared by 3 bases and J by 1 base, with 7 bases between. The CDR3 extends over 13 amino acids. In DNA, the CDR3 is TGCAGTGCTAGCCGACTCGCCAAAAACATTCAGTACTTC. As protein: CSASRLAKNIQYF.

By share of the sample, this clonotype is medium-sized (0.01 to 0.1%). CDR3 nucleotides: TGTGCCAGCTCTTGGGAGGGGAACTACGAGCAGTACTTC. Its translation: CASSWEGNYEQYF. This rearrangement joins TRBV6-1 to TRBJ2-7; 7 nucleotides align to TRBD2. The germline CDR1 and CDR2 sequences are MNHNS and SASEGT. This CDR3 region has 13 residues. The junction had 7 bases not matched to a gene; V was cut back by 8 bases and J by 3 bases.

The chain's CDR3 is CASSNPGQGVYEQYF. The CDR3 DNA is TGTGCCAGCAGTAACCCGGGACAGGGAGTCTACGAGCAGTACTTC. This chain joins TRBV6-5 and TRBJ2-5, with 9 bases lining up with TRBD1. The J call may be faulty, since TRBJ2-7 better matches the DNA end. The CDR3 contains 15 residues. The germline CDR1 and CDR2 sequences are MNHEY and SVGAGI.

There are a few counts of this clonotype. The rearrangement links TRBV30 to TRBJ2-1; 10 nucleotides line up with TRBD2. Germline values: CDR1 GTSNPN, CDR2 SVGIG (reference sequence). The length of the CDR3 is 14 residues. The V and J ends lost 4 bases and 8 bases, in that order; junction bases with no gene match: 8. CDR3 sequence (DNA): TGTGCCTGGAAGTCAGGACTAGCGGTTTATGAGCAGTTCTTC. Protein: CAWKSGLAVYEQFF. The whole variable domain, remainder taken from reference TRBV30 and TRBJ2-1, is SQTIHQWPATLVQPVGSPLSLECTVEGTSNPNLYWYRQAAGRGLQLLFYSVGIGQISSEVPQNLSASRPQDRQFILSSKKLLLSDSGFYLCAWKSGLAVYEQFFGPGTRLTVL.

This clonotype was detected a few times. This chain uses TRBV6-5 with TRBJ2-3; 15 bases match TRBD2. V lost 4 bases to trimming and J lost 2 bases; unmatched junction nucleotides: 13. This CDR3 spans 20 amino acids. Germline-derived CDR1 and CDR2 are MNHEY and SVGAGI. Here the CDR3 DNA reads TGTGCCAGCAGTTCCCCGCTTCCGGGACTAGCGGGAGGATCCACAGATACGCAGTATTTT. It specifies CASSSPLPGLAGGSTDTQYF.

This clonotype has a handful of counts. CDR3 in DNA: TGCGCCAGCAGCCAAGATTATGGGCTAGCGGGGGGGCTCACAGATACGCAGTATTTT. Residues: CASSQDYGLAGGLTDTQYF. V is TRBV4-3 and J is TRBJ2-3, with 12 bases identical to TRBD2. Losses at the gene ends were 0 bases for V and 2 bases for J; bases not matched to a gene: 9. Germline loops: CDR1 LGHNA, CDR2 YSLEER. CDR3 length: 19 amino acids.

The chain recombines TRBV6-5 with TRBJ1-6; TRBD1 is a possible D gene (5 bases). This CDR3 contains 14 residues. Trimming left V 2 bases short and J 10 bases short, with 12 bases between. CDR1 is MNHEY and CDR2 is SVGAGI in the germline V gene. CDR3 sequence: CASSYRGIGSPLHF. CDR3 bases: TGTGCCAGCAGTTACAGGGGAATTGGATCACCCCTCCACTTT.

This sequence joins TRBV12-3 or TRBV12-4 and TRBJ2-1, with 9 positions matching TRBD2. The length of the CDR3 is 13 residues. Trimming cost V 9 bases and J 5 bases; bases outside gene matches: 5. The CDR3 loop reads CASAGGRDNEQFF. The CDR3 region has the DNA TGTGCCAGTGCTGGCGGGAGGGACAATGAGCAGTTCTTC.

Note on this clonotype: An end of the junction does not agree with germline; a read error may underlie this. V usage is TRBV12-3 or TRBV12-4 and J usage is TRBJ1-1; no definite D call. The CDR3 is 13 amino acids. DNA of the CDR3: TGTGCCAGCAGACCTATTAGAGATATTGCAGCTTCCTTC. Protein product: CASRPIRDIAASF.

The J gene is TRBJ2-1, the V gene TRBV10-1, with TRBD1 matching 11 bases. V shed 3 bases, J shed 7 bases, and the junction held 8 bases outside the gene matches. There are 16 residues in the CDR3. Germline assignment: CDR1 WNHNN and CDR2 SYGVQD (reference sequence). This CDR3 reads CASSDLGTGGWNEQFF. The CDR3 DNA reads TGCGCCAGCAGTGACCTCGGGACAGGGGGTTGGAATGAGCAGTTCTTC.